The entry below describes one T cell receptor (beta chain). No infections or other immune events were documented during collection. The record originates from a study of identifying expanded T cells in peripheral blood. V lost 3 bases to trimming and J lost 9 bases; unmatched junction nucleotides: 8. There are 13 residues in the CDR3. CDR1 and CDR2 (germline): MNHEY, SVGAGI. TCRdb keeps only in-frame clones here, not all; method: immunoSEQ multiplex PCR. In the table there are 75,000 to 95,000 clones, 70% to 90% of which are singletons. The chain couples TRBV6-5 to TRBJ2-7; 7 positions agree with TRBD2. The origin of this receptor is a person between 18 and 75 years old in good health. The sequencing sample was made of blood. DNA of the CDR3: TGTGCCAGCAGTTATCGGTCTGGGGGGGGGCAGTACTTC. It yields the protein CASSYRSGGGQYF.